Below, 14 T cell receptor beta chains from the same sample are listed, as sequenced in a study of PD-L1 blockade in urothelial cancer. Libraries were prepared by immunoSEQ multiplex PCR; TCRdb keeps only in-frame clonotypes and omits some of them. The sample lists some 84,000 clones, about 80% occurring once. Sample: PBMCs, taken around atezolizumab (anti-PD-L1) treatment. The origin of the receptors is a man aged 65 to 85 with urothelial cancer.

The chain employs TRBV27 and TRBJ2-1; TRBD2 matches 14 bases. CDR1 MNHEY and CDR2 SMNVEV come from the germline V gene (reference sequence). CDR3 size: 13 residues. V lost 5 bases, J lost 10 bases, and 1 base stayed unmatched. The CDR3 nucleotides are TGTGCCAGCAGTCGGACTAGCGGGAGGGAGCAGTTCTTC. It translates to CASSRTSGREQFF.

The J gene is TRBJ1-2, the V gene TRBV15; possible D gene TRBD1, 5 bases. With 3 bases removed from V and 0 bases from J, the gap between germline ends came to 8 bases. Germline V gene sequence: CDR1 LNHNV, CDR2 YYDKDF (reference sequence). The CDR3 has 14 amino acids. The CDR3 coding sequence is TGTGCCACCAGCAGGGACAAGACTAACTATGGCTACACCTTC. It translates to CATSRDKTNYGYTF.

This chain joins TRBV5-5 and TRBJ2-7; D remains ambiguous. Germline V lookup: CDR1 SGHKS, CDR2 YYEKEE (reference sequence). The CDR3 runs to 14 residues. V lost 4 bases to trimming and J lost 0 bases, with 11 bases between them. The CDR3 protein is CASSHTASSYEQYF. The CDR3 coding sequence is TGTGCCAGCAGCCACACAGCCTCCTCCTACGAGCAGTACTTC.

This clone appeared many times. V is TRBV29-1 and J is TRBJ1-1; TRBD1 matches 7 bases. The germline V gene encodes CDR1 SQVTM and CDR2 ANQGSEA. The CDR3 runs to 12 residues. In nucleotides, the CDR3 is TGCACATCCCGGAGACAGGGCACTGAAGCTTTCTTT. This sequence encodes CTSRRQGTEAFF.

This clone has more than one count but fewer than ten. CDR3 protein: CASSGGRAAHQETQYF. CDR3 DNA: TGTGCCAGTAGTGGTGGGAGAGCTGCCCACCAAGAGACCCAGTACTTC. V gene TRBV19 combines with J gene TRBJ2-5; possibly TRBD2 for D (5 bases). Germline CDR1 LNHDA, CDR2 SQIVND (reference sequence). Trimming took 5 bases from V and 0 from J, leaving 16 bases between them. CDR3 length: 16 amino acids.

J is TRBJ1-2 and V is TRBV30, with D tentatively TRBD1 (6 bases). The CDR3 contains 12 residues. Trimming took off 4 bases at V and 14 bases at J, with 20 bases between the two ends. CDR1 and CDR2 (germline): GTSNPN, SVGIG (reference sequence). CDR3 sequence: CAWTSRTVLFTF. CDR3 nucleotide sequence: TGTGCCTGGACGTCGAGGACAGTACTCTTTACCTTC.

This chain connects TRBV7-9 to TRBJ2-2; 7 bases fit TRBD1. The CDR3 contains 17 residues. J gave up 0 bases and V 1 base, and 5 bases lay outside the gene matches. Germline assignment: CDR1 SEHNR and CDR2 FQNEAQ (reference sequence). In DNA form, the CDR3 reads TGTGCCAGCAGCTTAGGAAGGGACAGCGCGAACACCGGGGAGCTGTTTTTT. Translating it yields CASSLGRDSANTGELFF.

The CDR3 here is CASSPGGSAGEQYF. CDR3 sequence (DNA): TGTGCCAGCAGCCCCGGGGGATCCGCGGGCGAGCAGTACTTC. The V and J genes are TRBV7-9 and TRBJ2-7, with D maybe TRBD2 (6 bases). Trimming shortened V by 5 bases and J by 6 bases, and 17 bases separated the two germline ends. The CDR3 has 14 residues. CDR1 SEHNR and CDR2 FQNEAQ come from the germline V gene (reference sequence).

The gene calls are TRBV5-1 and TRBJ2-7, with D tentatively TRBD1 (6 bases). The CDR3 length is 13 residues. Germline V gene data show CDR1 as SGHRS and CDR2 as YFSETQ. Between the trimmed V and J ends, which lost 0 bases and 6 bases, there was a span of 10 bases. The CDR3 nucleotides read TGCGCCAGCAGCTTGGGGCAGGGGCCCGAGCAGTACTTC. Its protein product is CASSLGQGPEQYF.

This rearrangement joins TRBV18 to TRBJ2-3; D uncertain. The V and J ends lost 3 bases and 2 bases respectively, with 9 bases between them. Germline CDR1 reads KGHSH; CDR2 reads LQKENI. CDR3 length: 14 amino acids. The CDR3 nucleotides read TGTGCCAGCTCACCGAGGCACCTCACAGATACGCAGTATTTT. This encodes CASSPRHLTDTQYF.

V and J are TRBV2 and TRBJ2-7; 8 bases map to TRBD1. Germline lookup yields CDR1 SNHLY and CDR2 FYNNEI. The CDR3 runs 13 residues. The V gene end was trimmed by 4 bases and the J gene end by 5 bases; junction bases not matched to a gene: 4. This CDR3 is CASSVNRGDEQYF. The DNA for the CDR3 is TGTGCCAGCAGTGTCAACAGGGGGGACGAGCAGTACTTC.

The chain joins TRBV6-6 to TRBJ2-7, with TRBD1 matching 8 bases. CDR3 length: 14 residues. Unmatched junction bases numbered 5, after V lost 5 bases and J lost 2 bases. Germline loops: CDR1 MNHNY, CDR2 SVGAGI (reference sequence). This CDR3 reads CASSARDRPYEQYF. In DNA, the CDR3 is TGTGCCAGCAGTGCCCGGGACAGGCCCTACGAGCAGTACTTC.

This chain's CDR3 is CASSQVAGGPYEQYF. The CDR3 coding sequence is TGTGCCAGCAGCCAAGTGGCGGGGGGGCCCTACGAGCAGTACTTC. The chain joins TRBV14 to TRBJ2-7; 9 bases map to TRBD2. The V and J ends lost 1 base and 2 bases, in that order; junction bases with no gene match: 3. The CDR3 length is 15 residues. From germline, CDR1 is SGHDN and CDR2 FVKESK.

This chain joins TRBV10-1 and TRBJ2-3, with D tentatively TRBD2 (5 bases). The CDR3 has 15 amino acids. Looked up from germline, CDR1 is WNHNN and CDR2 is SYGVQD (reference sequence). V dropped 9 bases and J dropped 4 bases, with 20 bases sitting between them. The CDR3 sequence is CARGGREVVPDTQYF. The CDR3 nucleotides read TGCGCCAGAGGTGGGAGAGAAGTTGTGCCAGATACGCAGTATTTT.